This T cell receptor beta chain was captured by sequencing in a study of blood T cell repertoires in COVID-19. The study assigned cohorts using participant-reported clinical history. Within the 2 weeks before study entry, each person in the exposed group met a COVID-19 case. This CDR3 is built from 15 residues. The germline gives CDR1 SSHAT, CDR2 FNYEAQ (reference sequence). The authors' processing: Amplification of reference gene primers was used by the study to estimate nucleated cell counts. TCRdb's copy holds only in-frame clones and misses some; the assay was immunoSEQ multiplex PCR. V, J and clone size derive from that table, while D and trimming were established from the DNA sequence. Of fewer than 250,000 clones in the sample, 85% to 90% were seen once. There are a few counts of this clone. Sequence at one end of the junction differs from germline and may be a read error.

The rearrangement uses TRBV7-7 and TRBJ2-5; tentative D call: TRBD1 (6 bases). Material: PBMCs or T cells enriched from blood (not recorded which). This clonotype was obtained from a man aged 45-60 years who had been exposed to COVID-19. CDR3 nucleotide sequence: TGTGCTAGCAGCCAAGCAGGGGATCCGTCGGAGACCCAGTACTTC. It translates to CASSQAGDPSETQYF. Complete variable domain (other parts from reference TRBV7-7 and TRBJ2-5): GAGVSQSPRYKVTKRGQDVTLRCDPISSHATLYWYQQALGQGPEFLTYFNYEAQPDKSGLPSDRFSAERPEGSISTLTIQRTEQRDSAMYRCASSQAGDPSETQYFGPGTRLLVL.